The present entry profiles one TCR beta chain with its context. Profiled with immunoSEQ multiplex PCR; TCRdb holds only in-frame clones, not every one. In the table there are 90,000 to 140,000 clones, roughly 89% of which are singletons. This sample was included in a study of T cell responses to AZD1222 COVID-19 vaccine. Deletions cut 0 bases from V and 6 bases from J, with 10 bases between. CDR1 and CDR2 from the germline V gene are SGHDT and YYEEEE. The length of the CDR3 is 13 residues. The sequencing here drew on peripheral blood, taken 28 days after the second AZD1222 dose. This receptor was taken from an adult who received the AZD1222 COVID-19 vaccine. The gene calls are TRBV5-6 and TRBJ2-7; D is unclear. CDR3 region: CASSLGRVLEQYF. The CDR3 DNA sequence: TGTGCCAGCAGCTTGGGAAGGGTCCTCGAGCAGTACTTC.